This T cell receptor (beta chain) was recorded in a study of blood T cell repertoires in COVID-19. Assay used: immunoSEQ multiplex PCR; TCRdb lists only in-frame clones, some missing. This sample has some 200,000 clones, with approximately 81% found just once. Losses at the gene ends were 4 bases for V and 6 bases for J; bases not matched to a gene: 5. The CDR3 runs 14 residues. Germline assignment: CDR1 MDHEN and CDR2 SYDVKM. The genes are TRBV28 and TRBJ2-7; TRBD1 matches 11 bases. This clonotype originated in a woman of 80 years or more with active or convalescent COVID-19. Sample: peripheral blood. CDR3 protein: CASSWTGGFGEQYF. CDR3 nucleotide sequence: TGTGCCAGCAGTTGGACAGGGGGCTTCGGCGAGCAGTACTTC.